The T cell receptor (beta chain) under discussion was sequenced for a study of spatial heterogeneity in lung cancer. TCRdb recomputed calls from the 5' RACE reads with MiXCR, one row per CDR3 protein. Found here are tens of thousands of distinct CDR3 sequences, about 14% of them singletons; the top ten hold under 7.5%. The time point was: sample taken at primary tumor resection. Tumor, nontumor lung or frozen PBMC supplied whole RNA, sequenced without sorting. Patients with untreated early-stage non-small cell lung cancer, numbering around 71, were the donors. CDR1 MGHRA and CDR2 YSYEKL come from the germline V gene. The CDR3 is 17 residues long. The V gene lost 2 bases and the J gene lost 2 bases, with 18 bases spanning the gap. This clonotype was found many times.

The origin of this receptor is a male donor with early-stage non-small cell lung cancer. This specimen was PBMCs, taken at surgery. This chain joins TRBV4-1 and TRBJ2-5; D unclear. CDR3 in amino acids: CASSQKLSGRLQETQYF. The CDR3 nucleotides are TGCGCCAGCAGCCAAAAGTTATCGGGCCGGCTTCAAGAGACCCAGTACTTC.